This T cell receptor (beta chain) comes out of a study of Tregs in tolerant kidney transplant recipients. Study-wide points: The most relevant donor-specific Treg TCRbeta repertoire apparently came from expansion with activated donor B cells. Validation in larger populations is needed because few patients were studied. No direct test of biological reproducibility was done here.

Trimming pared 3 bases from V and 3 bases from J, leaving 29 bases between. The CDR3 is 20 residues long. The germline gives CDR1 SGHRS, CDR2 YFSETQ. The nonmyeloablative bone marrow transplants came from related graft donors, with transient mixed chimerism. CD4+CD25+CD127- Tregs, CD4+CD25- non-Tregs, CD4 and CD8 cells were sorted. Produced via immunoSEQ multiplex PCR; TCRdb's table is partial and in-frame only. The sample has some 21,000 clones; about 84% are singletons. On this clone: As yet, its antigen is unknown.

This sample comprised CD8+ T cells from blood (PBMCs), obtained 6 months after the transplant. The V gene is TRBV5-1, the J gene TRBJ2-3; a weak D match, TRBD2 (5 bases). The clonotype originates from a human patient who received a combined kidney and bone marrow transplant. Some T cells may trace back to the graft donor. The CDR3 protein is CASSSGLVEGAPWETDTQYF. As DNA, the CDR3 is TGCGCCAGCAGCTCGGGCTTGGTTGAGGGAGCCCCCTGGGAAACAGATACGCAGTATTTT.